This T cell receptor (beta chain) came from a study of shared clonotypes between healthy human individuals. Across the whole study: Ranging from 18 to 49 in age, donors were a couple of women and a few men.

The V and J ends lost 0 bases and 3 bases respectively, with 10 bases between them. The CDR3 has 14 residues. Germline V gene data show CDR1 as SGHRS and CDR2 as YFSETQ. General study points: Generally, naive subsets came out with larger estimated richness than memory subsets. In this cohort, only blood was sampled, and tissue repertoires likely differ.

Comments on this clone: Its antigen is unknown. This specimen includes other DNA sequences encoding the same CDR3.

TCRdb's copy holds only in-frame clones and misses some; the assay was immunoSEQ multiplex PCR. This table has approximately 2.1 million clones, roughly 93% appearing once. From CD4+ cells came CD45RA+ naive and CD45RA-negative memory subsets. Sequencing input: naive CD4+ T cells from PBMCs. Subset reported: CD45RA+ positively selected. The genes are TRBV5-1 and TRBJ2-7; unclear D gene. The sequence came from a young man in good health. Some clones in this sample may be carry-over from other donors' samples. The CDR3 coding sequence is TGCGCCAGCAGCTTGGCCCCAGGAGACTACGAGCAGTACTTC. It specifies CASSLAPGDYEQYF.